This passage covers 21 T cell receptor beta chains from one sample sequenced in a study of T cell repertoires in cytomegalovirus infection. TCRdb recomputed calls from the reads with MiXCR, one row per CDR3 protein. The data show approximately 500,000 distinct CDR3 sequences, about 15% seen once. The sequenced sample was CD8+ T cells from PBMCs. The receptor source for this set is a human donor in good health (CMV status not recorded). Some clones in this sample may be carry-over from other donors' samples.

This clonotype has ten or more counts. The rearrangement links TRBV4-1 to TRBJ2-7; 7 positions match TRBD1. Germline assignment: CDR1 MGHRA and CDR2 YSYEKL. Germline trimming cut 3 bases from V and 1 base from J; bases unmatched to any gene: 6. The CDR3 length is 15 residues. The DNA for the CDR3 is TGCGCCAGCAGCCAGGGGGTGACAGGGTCCTACGAGCAGTACTTC. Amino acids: CASSQGVTGSYEQYF.

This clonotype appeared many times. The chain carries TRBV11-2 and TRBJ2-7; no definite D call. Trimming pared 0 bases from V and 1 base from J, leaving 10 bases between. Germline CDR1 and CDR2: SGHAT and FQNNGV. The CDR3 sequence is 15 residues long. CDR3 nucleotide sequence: TGTGCCAGCAGCTTAGACCTAGTTGATTCCTACGAGCAGTACTTC. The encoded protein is CASSLDLVDSYEQYF.

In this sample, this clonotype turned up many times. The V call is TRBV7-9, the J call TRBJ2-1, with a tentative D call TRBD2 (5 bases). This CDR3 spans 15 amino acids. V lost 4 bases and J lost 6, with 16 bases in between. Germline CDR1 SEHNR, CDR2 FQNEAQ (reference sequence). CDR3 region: CASSSGLNPLNEQFF. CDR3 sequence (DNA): TGTGCCAGCAGCTCCGGACTTAACCCCCTCAATGAGCAGTTCTTC.

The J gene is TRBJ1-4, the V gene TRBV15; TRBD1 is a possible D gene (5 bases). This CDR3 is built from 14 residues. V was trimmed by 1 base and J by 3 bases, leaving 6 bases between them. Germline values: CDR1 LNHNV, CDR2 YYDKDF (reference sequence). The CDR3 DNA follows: TGTGCCACCAGCAGAGGACAGCCTAATGAAAAACTGTTTTTT. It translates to CATSRGQPNEKLFF.

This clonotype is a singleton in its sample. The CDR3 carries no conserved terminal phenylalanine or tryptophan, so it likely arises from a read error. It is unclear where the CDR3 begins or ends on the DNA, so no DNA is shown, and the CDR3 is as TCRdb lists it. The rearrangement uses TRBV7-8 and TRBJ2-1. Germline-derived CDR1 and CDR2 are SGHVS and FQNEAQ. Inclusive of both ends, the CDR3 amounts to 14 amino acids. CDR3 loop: CASSRTMGFNEQLL.

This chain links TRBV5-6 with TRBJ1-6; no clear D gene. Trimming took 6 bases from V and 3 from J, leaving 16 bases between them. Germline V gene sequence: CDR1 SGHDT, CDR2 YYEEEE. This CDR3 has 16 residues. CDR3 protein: CASNPSRVLYNSPLHF. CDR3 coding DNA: TGTGCCAGCAACCCAAGTAGGGTACTCTATAATTCACCCCTCCACTTT.

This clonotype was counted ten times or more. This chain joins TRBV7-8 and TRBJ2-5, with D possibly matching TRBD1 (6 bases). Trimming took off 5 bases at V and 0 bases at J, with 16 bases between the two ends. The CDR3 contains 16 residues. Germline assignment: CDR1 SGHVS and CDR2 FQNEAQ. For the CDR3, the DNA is TGTGCCAGCAGCCCCCCCGGGAACAGGGACCAAGAGACCCAGTACTTC. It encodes CASSPPGNRDQETQYF.

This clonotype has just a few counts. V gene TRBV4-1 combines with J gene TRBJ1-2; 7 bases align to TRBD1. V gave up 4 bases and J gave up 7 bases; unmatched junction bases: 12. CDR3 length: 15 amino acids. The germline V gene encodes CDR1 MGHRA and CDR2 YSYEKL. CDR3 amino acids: CASSRSLDREVGYTF. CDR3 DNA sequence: TGCGCCAGCAGCCGGTCCCTCGACAGGGAGGTTGGCTACACCTTC.

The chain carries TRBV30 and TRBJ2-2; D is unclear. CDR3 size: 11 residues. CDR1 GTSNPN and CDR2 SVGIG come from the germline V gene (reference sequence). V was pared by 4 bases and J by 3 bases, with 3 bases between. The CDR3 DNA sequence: TGTGCCTGGACGGACACCGGGGAGCTGTTTTTT. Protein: CAWTDTGELFF.

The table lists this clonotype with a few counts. CDR3 loop: CASSQGARGVETQYF. In DNA form, the CDR3 reads TGCGCCAGCAGCCAAGGGGCTCGGGGGGTAGAGACCCAGTACTTC. The V and J genes are TRBV4-1 and TRBJ2-5; 7 bases match TRBD2. The J segment lost 4 bases and the V segment lost 1 base, leaving 6 bases of the junction unmatched. The CDR3 totals 15 residues. Germline loops: CDR1 MGHRA, CDR2 YSYEKL.

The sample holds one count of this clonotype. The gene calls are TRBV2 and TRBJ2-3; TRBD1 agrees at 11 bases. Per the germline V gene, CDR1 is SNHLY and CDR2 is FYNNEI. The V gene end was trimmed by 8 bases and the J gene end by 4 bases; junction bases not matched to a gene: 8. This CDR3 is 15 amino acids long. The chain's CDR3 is CASLEAGQGADTQYF. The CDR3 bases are TGTGCCAGCCTCGAAGCGGGACAGGGGGCAGATACGCAGTATTTT.

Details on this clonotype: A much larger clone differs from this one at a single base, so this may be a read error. The CDR3 reads CASSSGHTNEQFF. In DNA form, the CDR3 reads TGTGCCAGCAGCTCTGGGCATACAAATGAGCAGTTCTTC. This chain uses TRBV7-9 with TRBJ2-1; no reliable D call. This CDR3 contains 13 residues. Trimming stripped 4 bases from V and 7 bases from J, with 11 bases between. Germline assignment: CDR1 SEHNR and CDR2 FQNEAQ (reference sequence).

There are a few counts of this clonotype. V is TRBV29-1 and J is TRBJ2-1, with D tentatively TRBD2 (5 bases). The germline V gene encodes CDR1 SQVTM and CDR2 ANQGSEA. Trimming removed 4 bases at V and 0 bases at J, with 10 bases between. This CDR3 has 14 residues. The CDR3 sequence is CSVGGHLSYNEQFF. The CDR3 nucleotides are TGCAGCGTTGGCGGGCACCTCTCCTACAATGAGCAGTTCTTC.

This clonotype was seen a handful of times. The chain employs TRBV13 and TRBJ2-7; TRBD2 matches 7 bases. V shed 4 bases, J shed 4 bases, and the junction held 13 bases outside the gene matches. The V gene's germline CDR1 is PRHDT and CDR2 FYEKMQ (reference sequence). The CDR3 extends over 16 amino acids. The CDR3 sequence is CASSSAQREARYEQYF. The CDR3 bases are TGTGCCAGCAGCTCCGCCCAACGGGAGGCCAGGTACGAGCAGTACTTC.

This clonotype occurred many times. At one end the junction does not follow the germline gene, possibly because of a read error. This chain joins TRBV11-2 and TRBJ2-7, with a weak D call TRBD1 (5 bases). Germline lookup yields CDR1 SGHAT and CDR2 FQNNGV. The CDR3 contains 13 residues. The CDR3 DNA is TGTGCCAGCAGCGTAGACAGCTCGAACGAGCAGTACTTC. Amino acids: CASSVDSSNEQYF.

DNA of the CDR3: TGTGCCAGCAGTGAAGGTAATGGGCAGCCCCAGCATTTT. This encodes CASSEGNGQPQHF. This chain connects TRBV25-1 to TRBJ1-5, with D unclear. Germline V gives CDR1 MGHDK, CDR2 SYGVNS. The ends were cut back, 2 bases at V and 7 bases at J, with 9 bases in the middle. This CDR3 contains 13 residues.

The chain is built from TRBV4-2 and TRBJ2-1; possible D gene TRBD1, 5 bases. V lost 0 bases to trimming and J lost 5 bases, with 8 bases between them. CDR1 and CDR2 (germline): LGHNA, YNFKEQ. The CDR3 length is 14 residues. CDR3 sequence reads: CASSQESRDNEQFF. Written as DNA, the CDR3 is TGTGCCAGCAGCCAAGAATCCAGGGACAATGAGCAGTTCTTC.

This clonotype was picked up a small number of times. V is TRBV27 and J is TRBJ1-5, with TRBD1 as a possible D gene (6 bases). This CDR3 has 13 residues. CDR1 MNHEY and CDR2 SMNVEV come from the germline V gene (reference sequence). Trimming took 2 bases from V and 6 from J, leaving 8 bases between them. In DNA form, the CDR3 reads TGTGCCAGCAGTTTAGCGGGGGCTCAGCCCCAGCATTTT. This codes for CASSLAGAQPQHF.

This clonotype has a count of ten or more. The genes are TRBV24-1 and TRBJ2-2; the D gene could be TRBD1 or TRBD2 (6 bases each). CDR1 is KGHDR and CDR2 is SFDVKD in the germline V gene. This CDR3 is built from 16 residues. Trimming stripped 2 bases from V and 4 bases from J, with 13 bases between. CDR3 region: CATSDWRDTFTGELFF. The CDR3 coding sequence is TGTGCCACCAGTGATTGGCGGGACACCTTCACCGGGGAGCTGTTTTTT.

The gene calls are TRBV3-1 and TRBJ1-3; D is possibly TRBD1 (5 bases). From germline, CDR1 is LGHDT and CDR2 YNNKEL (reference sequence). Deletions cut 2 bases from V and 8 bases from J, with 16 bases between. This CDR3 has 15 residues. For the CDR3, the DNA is TGTGCCAGCAGCCAACGTGACGGGGGATTTCACACCATATATTTT. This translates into CASSQRDGGFHTIYF.

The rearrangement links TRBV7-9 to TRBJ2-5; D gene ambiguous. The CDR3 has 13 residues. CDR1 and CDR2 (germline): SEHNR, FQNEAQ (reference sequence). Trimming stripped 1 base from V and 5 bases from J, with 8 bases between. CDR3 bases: TGTGCCAGCAGCTTAGGGGAAAGTGAGACCCAGTACTTC. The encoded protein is CASSLGESETQYF.